Each of the 10 T cell receptor beta chains below was sequenced from the same sample in a study of CXCR3-negative and CXCR3-positive naive CD8 T cells. Study findings and constraints: TRB CDR3 hydrophobicity was greater in CXCR3-positive naive cells than in CXCR3-negative naive cells.

Antigens for these TCRs are unknown. The authors made the TRB cDNA libraries by 5' RACE using UMI labels. Using the 5' RACE reads, TCRdb records one entry per CDR3 protein without DNA. The sample yields 140,000 to 150,000 distinct CDR3 sequences, of which the top ten take up around 0.3%. Sequencing was done on a sample of naive CXCR3+ CD8+ T cells from blood. Specified subset: CD45RO-CCR7+CD27+CD95- naive CD8+ T cells expressing CXCR3 (TNR3+). Receptor source: a human donor in good health. Some clones in this sample may be carry-over from other donors' samples.

CDR3 sequence reads: CASIADGSYEQYF. The chain is built from TRBV5-1 and TRBJ2-7; TCRdb calls TRBD2, which cannot be checked without DNA. The germline gives CDR1 SGHRS, CDR2 YFSETQ. CDR3 size: 13 residues.

The rearrangement links TRBV6-2 or TRBV6-3 to TRBJ2-3; lacking DNA, the TRBD2 call made by TCRdb goes unchecked. This CDR3 has 15 residues. Germline values: CDR1 MNHEY, CDR2 SVGEGT. The CDR3 here is CASSMGDYSTDTQYF.

CDR3 loop: CASSTRTETSYERYF. The genes are TRBV11-3 and TRBJ2-7; the D gene TCRdb calls, TRBD2, cannot be checked with no DNA. Germline lookup yields CDR1 SGHNT and CDR2 YENEEA. There are 15 residues in the CDR3. The full variable domain, in which reference TRBV11-3 and TRBJ2-7 provide the parts outside the CDR3, is EAGVVQSPRYKIIEKKQPVAFWCNPISGHNTLYWYLQNLGQGPELLIRYENEEAVDDSQLPKDRFSAERLKGVDSTLKIQPAELGDSAVYLCASSTRTETSYERYFGPGTRLTVT.

The chain recombines TRBV6-2 or TRBV6-3 with TRBJ1-1. Germline loops: CDR1 MNHEY, CDR2 SVGEGT. The CDR3 runs 14 residues. CDR3 amino acids: CASSYSPMNTEAFF.

The rearrangement uses TRBV12-3 or TRBV12-4 and TRBJ1-3; there is no DNA to check the TCRdb D call of TRBD1. CDR3 length equals 14 residues. CDR3: CASNEGAGGNTIYF.

The chain links TRBV6-2 or TRBV6-3 to TRBJ2-7; TCRdb names TRBD2, which stays unverified in the absence of DNA. This CDR3 has 15 amino acids. The germline V gene encodes CDR1 MNHEY and CDR2 SVGEGT. CDR3 loop: CASSYGLAASYEQYF.

The rearrangement uses TRBV6-6 and TRBJ1-2. Germline V lookup: CDR1 MNHNY, CDR2 SVGAGI (reference sequence). The CDR3 totals 15 residues. This CDR3 reads CASNTGGEVDYGYTF.

This sequence joins TRBV29-1 and TRBJ2-3; TCRdb designates TRBD1, a call that cannot be tested without DNA. Per the germline V gene, CDR1 is SQVTM and CDR2 is ANQGSEA. The length of the CDR3 is 13 residues. Here the CDR3 reads CSTPGEGTDTQYF.

The chain couples TRBV14 to TRBJ2-1; TCRdb's D call, TRBD2, is unchecked because there is no DNA. The CDR3 covers 14 residues. From germline, CDR1 is SGHDN and CDR2 FVKESK. CDR3 sequence reads: CASSRRLAGNEQFF.

This chain links TRBV6-5 with TRBJ1-2. The CDR3 covers 12 residues. CDR1 MNHEY and CDR2 SVGAGI come from the germline V gene. CDR3 loop: CASSDGPYGYTF.